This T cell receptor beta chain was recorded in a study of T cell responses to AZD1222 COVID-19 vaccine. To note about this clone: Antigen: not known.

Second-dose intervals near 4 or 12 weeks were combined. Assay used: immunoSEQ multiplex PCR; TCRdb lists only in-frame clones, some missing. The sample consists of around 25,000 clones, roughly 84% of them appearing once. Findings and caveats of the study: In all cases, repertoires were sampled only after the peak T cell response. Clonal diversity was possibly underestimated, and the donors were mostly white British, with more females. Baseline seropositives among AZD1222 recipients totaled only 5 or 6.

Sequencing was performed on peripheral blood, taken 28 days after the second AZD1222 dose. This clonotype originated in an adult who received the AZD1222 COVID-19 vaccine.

DNA of the CDR3: TGTGCCAGCAGTTTGGGGACTAGCGGGAGAAGGGAGACCCAGTACTTC. Protein: CASSLGTSGRRETQYF. The chain joins TRBV27 to TRBJ2-5; 14 nucleotides agree with TRBD2. The CDR3 contains 16 residues. V was pared by 3 bases and J by 5 bases, with 5 bases of the junction left unmatched. Germline CDR1 and CDR2: MNHEY and SMNVEV (reference sequence).